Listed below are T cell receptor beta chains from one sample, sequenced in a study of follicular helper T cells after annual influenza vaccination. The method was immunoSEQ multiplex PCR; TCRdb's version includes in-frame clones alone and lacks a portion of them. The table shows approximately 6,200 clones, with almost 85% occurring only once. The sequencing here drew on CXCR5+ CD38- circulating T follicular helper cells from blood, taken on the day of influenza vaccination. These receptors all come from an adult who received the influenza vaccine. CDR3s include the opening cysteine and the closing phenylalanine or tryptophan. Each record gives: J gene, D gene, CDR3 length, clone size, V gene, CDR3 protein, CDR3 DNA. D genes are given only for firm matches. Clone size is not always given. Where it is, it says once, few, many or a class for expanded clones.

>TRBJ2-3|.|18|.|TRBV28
CASSLLRAGPGGTDTQYF
TGTGCCAGCAGTTTACTTAGAGCCGGGCCTGGGGGCACAGATACGCAGTATTTT
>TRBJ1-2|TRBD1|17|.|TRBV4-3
CASSQDRVGAGGYGYTF
TGCGCCAGCAGCCAAGATAGGGTCGGGGCAGGGGGCTATGGCTACACCTTC
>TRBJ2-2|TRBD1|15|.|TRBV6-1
CASSVQGADTGELFF
TGTGCCAGCAGTGTACAGGGGGCGGACACCGGGGAGCTGTTTTTT
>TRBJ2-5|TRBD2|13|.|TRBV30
CAWNGAGVRTQYF
TGTGCCTGGAACGGTGCGGGAGTTAGGACCCAGTACTTC
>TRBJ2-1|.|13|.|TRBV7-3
CASSLNSYNEQFF
TGTGCCAGCAGCTTAAACTCCTACAATGAGCAGTTCTTC
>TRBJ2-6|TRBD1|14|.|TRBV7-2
CASSFLDRGNVLTF
TGTGCCAGCAGCTTCCTCGACAGGGGCAACGTCCTGACTTTC
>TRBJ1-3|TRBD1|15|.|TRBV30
CAWSVTGRFGNTIYF
TGTGCCTGGAGTGTGACAGGGCGTTTTGGAAACACCATATATTTT
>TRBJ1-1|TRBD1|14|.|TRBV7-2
CASSLTKSTGEAFF
TGTGCCAGCAGTCTTACCAAATCGACAGGGGAAGCTTTCTTT
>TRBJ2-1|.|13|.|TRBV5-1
CASSPEGVNEQFF
TGCGCCAGCAGTCCGGAAGGGGTCAATGAGCAGTTCTTC
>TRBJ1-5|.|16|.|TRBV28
CASSFSASAGNQPQHF
TGTGCCAGCAGTTTCTCTGCTTCGGCGGGCAATCAGCCCCAGCATTTT
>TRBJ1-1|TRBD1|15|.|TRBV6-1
CASRDPGQVNTEAFF
TGTGCCAGCAGGGACCCGGGACAGGTGAACACTGAAGCTTTCTTT
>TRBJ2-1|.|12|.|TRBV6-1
CASSENREEQFF
TGTGCCAGCAGTGAGAACAGGGAAGAGCAGTTCTTC
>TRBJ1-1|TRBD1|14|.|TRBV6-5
CASRGTGINTEAFF
TGTGCCAGCAGGGGGACAGGGATTAACACTGAAGCTTTCTTT
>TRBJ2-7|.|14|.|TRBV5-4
CASAPAPGPYEQYF
TGTGCCAGCGCCCCCGCCCCAGGACCCTACGAGCAGTACTTC
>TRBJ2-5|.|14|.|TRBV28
CASTPGRNQETQYF
TGTGCCAGCACCCCGGGACGGAACCAAGAGACCCAGTACTTC
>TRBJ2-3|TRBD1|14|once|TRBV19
CASRGTGFADTQYF
TGTGCCAGTAGGGGGACAGGGTTCGCAGATACGCAGTATTTT
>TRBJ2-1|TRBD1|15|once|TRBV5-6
CASSLRQGSYNEQFF
TGTGCCAGCAGCTTGCGACAGGGCTCCTACAATGAGCAGTTCTTC
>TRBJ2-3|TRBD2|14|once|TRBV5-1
CASSPSGYTDTQYF
TGCGCCAGCAGTCCTAGCGGGTACACAGATACGCAGTATTTT
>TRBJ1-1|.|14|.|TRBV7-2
CASSFSDRGTEAFF
TGTGCCAGCAGCTTCTCGGATAGGGGGACTGAAGCTTTCTTT
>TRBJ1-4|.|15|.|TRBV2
CASRKGGAGGEKLFF
TGTGCCAGCAGAAAAGGGGGGGCCGGTGGTGAAAAACTGTTTTTT
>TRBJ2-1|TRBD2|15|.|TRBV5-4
CASSLKSGLVNEQFF
TGTGCCAGCAGCTTGAAGTCCGGACTAGTCAATGAGCAGTTCTTC
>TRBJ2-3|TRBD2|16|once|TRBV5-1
CASSLGREGSTDTQYF
TGCGCCAGCAGCTTGGGGCGGGAGGGAAGCACAGATACGCAGTATTTT
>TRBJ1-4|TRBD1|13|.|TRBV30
CAWKGQGSEKLFF
TGTGCCTGGAAGGGACAGGGAAGCGAAAAACTGTTTTTT
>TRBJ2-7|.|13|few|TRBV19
CASSTPRGGEQYF
TGTGCCAGTAGTACCCCGAGGGGGGGCGAGCAGTACTTC
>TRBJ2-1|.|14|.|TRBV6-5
CASTLAGKGGEQFF
TGTGCCAGCACCTTAGCCGGAAAAGGGGGTGAGCAGTTCTTC
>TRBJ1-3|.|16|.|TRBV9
CASSVDGGLSGNTIYF
TGTGCCAGCAGCGTAGACGGGGGTCTATCAGGAAACACCATATATTTT
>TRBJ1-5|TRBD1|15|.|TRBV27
CASRPTGVRGQPQHF
TGTGCCAGCAGGCCCACAGGGGTCCGGGGTCAGCCCCAGCATTTT